The sequence of this T cell receptor (beta chain) was determined in a study of T cell responses to AZD1222 COVID-19 vaccine. General study results and limits: The number of AZD1222 recipients seropositive at baseline was only five or six.

To note about this clone: Its target is unknown.

CDR3 length: 13 residues. Germline loops: CDR1 MNHEY, CDR2 SMNVEV (reference sequence). Between the trimmed V and J ends, which lost 4 bases and 2 bases, there was a span of 9 bases. Generated by immunoSEQ multiplex PCR, the TCRdb table keeps only in-frame clones and is missing some. In the table there are under 140,000 clones, approximately 94% of which are singletons. The J gene is TRBJ2-7, the V gene TRBV27, with D tentatively TRBD1 (6 bases). Specimen: peripheral blood, collected 28 days after the second AZD1222 dose. This receptor was obtained from an adult who received the AZD1222 COVID-19 vaccine. The DNA for the CDR3 is TGTGCCAGCAGTTATGGACAGACCTACGAGCAGTACTTC. This codes for CASSYGQTYEQYF.